This paragraph covers one TCR beta chain sequence. Its antigen is unknown. Per the original methods: Filtering differed since immunoSEQ provided only junctions, with no quality scores. Sequencing was performed with immunoSEQ multiplex PCR; in TCRdb, only in-frame clones are kept and a portion is missing. V, J and clone size were drawn from that table, and D and trimming were deduced from the DNA. The data show about 1.9 million clones, roughly 95% seen once. This entry is derived from a study of shared clonotypes between healthy human individuals. Trimming cost V 5 bases and J 10 bases, with 21 bases left between them. The germline CDR1 and CDR2 sequences are SGHDN and FVKESK. The CDR3 has 15 residues. CD45RO negativity and positive selection for CCR7 defined naive CD8 cells, a population that excluded terminally differentiated effector memory CD45RA+ cells. Whole-study findings and limits: Several donors shared approximately 5% of their naive CD4 clonotypes. Non-shared clonotypes were found to have lower generation probabilities than the clonotypes that were shared by all four of the sorted-subset donors.

Input material: naive CD8+ T cells from PBMCs. V and J are TRBV14 and TRBJ2-1; a weak D match, TRBD2 (5 bases). The TCR comes from a man between 18 and 29 years old in good health. Some clones in this sample may be carry-over from other donors' samples. CDR3 DNA: TGTGCCAGCAGCAAACTAGAGGGTAGTGCAAAGGAGCAGTTCTTC. This gives the protein CASSKLEGSAKEQFF.